What follows describes a single T cell receptor (beta chain). These data are taken from a study of blood T cell repertoires in COVID-19. As for the study in general: Italy, Spain and the United States were the sources of the convalescent and acute COVID-19 samples. T cells, B-cell-depleted T cells, or PBMCs provided the cDNA or gDNA that served as material.

The CDR3 sequence is 14 residues long. From germline, CDR1 is KGHSH and CDR2 LQKENI. V lost 1 base, J lost 0 bases, and 6 bases lay in between. Original methodology: Using reference gene primer amplification, nucleated cell counts were estimated. The table came from immunoSEQ multiplex PCR; TCRdb's copy has only in-frame clones and leaves some out. V, J and clone size are those of that table, while D and trimming were read from the DNA. The sample contains approximately 77,000 clones, roughly 88% of which appear only once. The sample was peripheral blood. This sequence was found in a man under 40 with acute or convalescent COVID-19. The chain employs TRBV18 and TRBJ2-5, with D tentatively TRBD2 (5 bases). CDR3 in amino acids: CASSPLEDQETQYF. The CDR3 region has the DNA TGTGCCAGCTCACCACTGGAGGACCAAGAGACCCAGTACTTC.